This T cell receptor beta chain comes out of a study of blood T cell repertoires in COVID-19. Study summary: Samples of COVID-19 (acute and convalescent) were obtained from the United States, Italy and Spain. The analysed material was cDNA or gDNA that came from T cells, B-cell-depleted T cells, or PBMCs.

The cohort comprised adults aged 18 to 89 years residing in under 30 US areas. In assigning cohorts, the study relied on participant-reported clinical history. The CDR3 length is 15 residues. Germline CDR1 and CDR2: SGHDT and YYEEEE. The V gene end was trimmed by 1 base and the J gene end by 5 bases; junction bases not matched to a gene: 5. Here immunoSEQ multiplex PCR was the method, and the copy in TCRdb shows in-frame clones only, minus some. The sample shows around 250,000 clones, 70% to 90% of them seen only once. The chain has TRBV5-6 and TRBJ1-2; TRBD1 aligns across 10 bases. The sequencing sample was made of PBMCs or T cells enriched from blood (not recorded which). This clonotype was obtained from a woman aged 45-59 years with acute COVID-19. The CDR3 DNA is TGTGCCAGCAGCTTGACGGGACAGGGGAGATATGGCTACACCTTC. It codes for CASSLTGQGRYGYTF.